A selection of T cell receptor beta chains follows, all from one sample in a study of blood T cell repertoires in COVID-19. Clones were read by immunoSEQ multiplex PCR, and TCRdb kept only the in-frame ones, dropping some. The table lists some 190,000 clones, around 85% of them singletons. Sequencing was performed on peripheral blood. These receptors were obtained from an elderly man with COVID-19, enrolled during active disease. Each CDR3 is given without its conserved first and last residue.

V gene	CDR3 protein
TRBV7-2	ASSLGLAMGTDTQY
TRBV28	ASSLRGKQGPEAF
TRBV7-9	ASSLEGGILPQH
TRBV6-5	ASDRAQGRETQY
TRBV19	ASETGSLGFGNQPQH
TRBV9	ASSVGRGPGISYNEQF
TRBV2	ASSGDSSDYGYT
TRBV19	ASSIGHRTGELF
TRBV7-2	ASSLGLSGNTIY
TRBV19	ASSFRGRSSSYNEQF
TRBV19	ASSAQGSPTGELF
TRBV6-1	ASSEVLESSGNTIY
TRBV28	ASTNPRQGHEQY
TRBV5-8	ASSLGQGFPADYGYT
TRBV7-2	ASSTGQVPYTQY
TRBV7-8	ASSLVQGYGYT
TRBV7-2	ASSSDSANYGYT
TRBV7-9	ASSLTQGGKLF
TRBV2	ASSDFYYNEQF
TRBV6-1	ASSEWAPTQY
TRBV6-5	ASSSPGTSGGYEQF